Following are 24 T cell receptor beta chains from one sample sequenced in a study of T cell repertoires in cytomegalovirus infection. For these receptors, no antigen is known. TCRdb independently ran MiXCR on the reads; one entry per CDR3 protein. Among approximately 7,900 distinct CDR3 sequences, less than 65% were seen once, and the ten largest hold less than 85%. The sequencing sample was made of PBMCs, sequenced either directly or after in vitro stimulation (not recorded which). The receptor source for this set is a human donor in good health (CMV status not recorded). Some clones in this sample may be carry-over from other donors' samples.

The chain recombines TRBV7-8 with TRBJ1-4, with TRBD1 matching 9 bases. V shed 6 bases and J 1 base; nucleotides not matched to a gene: 6. CDR1 is SGHVS, CDR2 FQNEAQ, per germline. The CDR3 sequence is 16 residues long. CDR3 protein: CASSVTGGGTNEKLFF. The CDR3 nucleotides read TGTGCCAGCAGTGTGACAGGGGGGGGAACTAATGAAAAACTGTTTTTT.

In this sample, this clonotype turned up many times. The rearrangement links TRBV12-3 or TRBV12-4 to TRBJ1-6; no clear D gene. The CDR3 is 15 residues long. The ends were cut back, 1 base at V and 7 bases at J, with 11 bases in the middle. The CDR3 is CASSLDSRENSPLHF. The DNA for the CDR3 is TGTGCCAGCAGTTTAGACAGCCGAGAAAATTCACCCCTCCACTTT.

This clonotype has only a few counts. This chain links TRBV12-3 or TRBV12-4 with TRBJ1-1; D not certain. The V and J ends lost 7 bases and 1 base respectively, with 13 bases between them. This CDR3 spans 14 amino acids. The CDR3 DNA sequence: TGTGCCAGCACTTCTATAGGGAAGAACACTGAAGCTTTCTTT. Amino acid sequence: CASTSIGKNTEAFF.

Only a few counts were recorded for this clonotype. The chain is built from TRBV29-1 and TRBJ1-5, with D perhaps TRBD1 (5 bases). V lost 5 bases and J lost 7, with 15 bases in between. From germline, CDR1 is SQVTM and CDR2 ANQGSEA. There are 13 residues in the CDR3. The CDR3 reads CSVQGNPYQPQHF. The DNA of the CDR3 is TGCAGCGTTCAGGGAAACCCCTACCAGCCCCAGCATTTT.

The J gene is TRBJ2-2, the V gene TRBV7-2, with D possibly called TRBD1 or TRBD2 (5 bases each). From germline, CDR1 is SGHTA and CDR2 FQGNSA. The CDR3 extends over 14 amino acids. The V and J ends lost 5 bases and 6 bases respectively, with 13 bases between them. Here the CDR3 reads CASSETGTSGELFF. CDR3 in DNA: TGTGCCAGCAGCGAGACCGGGACCTCCGGGGAGCTGTTTTTT. Full variable domain (outside the CDR3, taken from reference TRBV7-2 and TRBJ2-2): GAGVSQSPSNKVTEKGKDVELRCDPISGHTALYWYRQSLGQGLEFLIYFQGNSAPDKSGLPSDRFSAERTGGSVSTLTIQRTQQEDSAVYLCASSETGTSGELFFGEGSRLTVL.

The rearrangement joins TRBV28 to TRBJ1-1, with D hard to call. This CDR3 comprises 10 residues. V lost 4 bases and J 9 bases, leaving 6 bases between the germline ends. Germline V CDR1 and CDR2: MDHEN, SYDVKM. CDR3 in amino acids: CASSSNKAFF. The DNA for the CDR3 is TGTGCCAGCAGTTCAAACAAAGCTTTCTTT.

This clonotype was observed a handful of times. One end of the junction is discordant with germline, which a read error may explain. The chain employs TRBV6-5 and TRBJ1-5; 8 nucleotides agree with TRBD1. Germline V CDR1 and CDR2: MNHEY, SVGAGI. This CDR3 comprises 15 residues. The CDR3 spells CDTGRRQGTNHPQHF. The CDR3 DNA sequence: TGTGACACAGGCCGCCGACAGGGGACCAATCATCCCCAGCATTTT.

As to this clonotype: One end of the junction does not line up with germline, which may come from a read error. The rearrangement uses TRBV7-2 and TRBJ1-2, with 7 bases aligning to TRBD1. The CDR3 totals 19 residues. Germline V gene sequence: CDR1 SGHTA, CDR2 FQGNSA. CDR3 DNA sequence: TGTGCCAGCAGCTTAGGGGCCGTCACTCCGACAGGGTTGGGTAGTGGGTACACGTTC. Its protein product is CASSLGAVTPTGLGSGYTF.

This chain links TRBV27 with TRBJ2-3; D unresolved. The CDR3 extends over 10 amino acids. Germline loops: CDR1 MNHEY, CDR2 SMNVEV (reference sequence). CDR3 nucleotide sequence: TGTGACAGTCACGGATCTACGCAGTATTTT. This encodes CDSHGSTQYF.

CDR3 loop: CASSILTGSYEQYF. The CDR3 region has the DNA TGTGCCAGTAGTATCTTGACTGGCTCCTACGAGCAGTACTTC. The genes are TRBV19 and TRBJ2-7; D is ambiguous. Per germline, CDR1 LNHDA and CDR2 SQIVND (reference sequence). Trimming removed 3 bases from V and 0 bases from J, with 9 bases in between. The CDR3 totals 14 residues.

The chain combines TRBV7-6 with TRBJ2-2; 8 bases map to TRBD2. Germline lookup yields CDR1 SGHVS and CDR2 FNYEAQ. The CDR3 runs to 14 residues. Unmatched junction bases numbered 8, after V lost 7 bases and J lost 7 bases. CDR3 sequence: CASTSREGGGELFF. CDR3 DNA sequence: TGTGCCAGCACCTCCCGGGAGGGTGGCGGGGAGCTGTTTTTT.

Turning to this clonotype: One end of the junction fails to match germline, which may point to a read error. The chain links TRBV7-9 to TRBJ1-3; D is unclear. CDR1 SEHNR and CDR2 FQNEAQ come from the germline V gene (reference sequence). This CDR3 has 16 residues. CDR3 protein: CASSLGGQSSGNTIYF. DNA of the CDR3: TGTGCCAGCAGTTTAGGTGGGCAGAGCTCTGGAAACACCATATATTTT.

This clonotype has just a few counts. The V gene is TRBV5-6, the J gene TRBJ2-7, with TRBD1 matching over 10 bases. CDR1 is SGHDT and CDR2 is YYEEEE in the germline V gene. V was pared by 1 base and J by 5 bases, with 6 bases of the junction left unmatched. The CDR3 consists of 15 residues. The CDR3, as DNA: TGTGCCAGCAGCTTGAGTGGGACAGGGGAAGACGAGCAGTACTTC. Translated, it gives CASSLSGTGEDEQYF.

The chain has TRBV18 and TRBJ2-3; D unresolved. The CDR3 spans 14 residues. Trimming cost V 6 bases and J 6 bases, with 16 bases left between them. The germline V gene encodes CDR1 KGHSH and CDR2 LQKENI. CDR3 protein: CASSLLGEADTQYF. The CDR3 region has the DNA TGTGCCAGCTCCCTACTGGGTGAGGCGGATACGCAGTATTTT.

The rearrangement joins TRBV27 to TRBJ2-3; D is undetermined. V dropped 9 bases and J dropped 14 bases, with 15 bases sitting between them. From germline, CDR1 is MNHEY and CDR2 SMNVEV (reference sequence). This CDR3 is 10 amino acids long. CDR3 nucleotides: TGTGCCAGTCACGGCTATACGGCGTATTTT. Residues: CASHGYTAYF.

This clonotype was observed a few times. V gene TRBV19 combines with J gene TRBJ1-3; D unresolved. The CDR3 contains 14 residues. Germline CDR1 is LNHDA and CDR2 is SQIVND (reference sequence). V lost 6 bases, J lost 7 bases, and 16 bases lay in between. The CDR3 DNA reads as TGTGCCAGTAGACCGGCCGTTAGCAGGAACACCATATATTTT. Amino acid sequence: CASRPAVSRNTIYF.

This clonotype was counted ten times or more. The gene calls are TRBV6-1 and TRBJ2-1, with D perhaps TRBD2 (7 bases). The length of the CDR3 is 16 residues. The ends were cut back, 6 bases at V and 4 bases at J, with 19 bases in the middle. The germline V gene encodes CDR1 MNHNS and CDR2 SASEGT. CDR3 region: CASSHWGGALYNEQFF. The CDR3 DNA reads TGTGCCAGCAGCCACTGGGGGGGCGCGTTGTACAATGAGCAGTTCTTC.

This clonotype turned up a few times. The rearrangement joins TRBV2 to TRBJ1-6; 9 bases agree with TRBD1. J was trimmed by 6 bases and V by 7 bases; bases with no gene match: 10. The CDR3 is 16 amino acids. Germline V gene data show CDR1 as SNHLY and CDR2 as FYNNEI. The CDR3, as DNA: TGTGCCAGCATACCACAGGGGGCGGTTGGTAATTCACCCCTCCACTTT. It is translated as CASIPQGAVGNSPLHF.

In DNA form, the CDR3 reads TGTGCCAGCAGCTTAGAGGGGTCTAGCGGGGCCCCCTACGAGCAGTACTTC. This gives the protein CASSLEGSSGAPYEQYF. J is TRBJ2-7 and V is TRBV7-2, with 9 bases lining up with TRBD2. The CDR3 extends over 17 amino acids. Germline V gene data show CDR1 as SGHTA and CDR2 as FQGNSA. The junction had 9 bases not matched to a gene; V was cut back by 1 base and J by 2 bases. The whole variable domain, filled in from reference TRBV7-2 and TRBJ2-7, reads GAGVSQSPSNKVTEKGKDVELRCDPISGHTALYWYRQSLGQGLEFLIYFQGNSAPDKSGLPSDRFSAERTGGSVSTLTIQRTQQEDSAVYLCASSLEGSSGAPYEQYFGPGTRLTVT.

A note on this clonotype: Germline is not matched at one junction end, which may reflect a read error. This rearrangement joins TRBV12-3 or TRBV12-4 to TRBJ1-1; D is perhaps TRBD1 (5 bases). The CDR3 loop spans 16 amino acids. The CDR3 sequence is CASSSRVSKNGTEAFF. The CDR3 DNA reads as TGTGCCAGCAGCAGCAGGGTTTCCAAAAATGGCACGGAAGCTTTTTTT.

The V gene is TRBV12-3 or TRBV12-4, the J gene TRBJ1-6, with a weak D call TRBD1 (6 bases). V shed 4 bases and J shed 7 bases, with 11 bases lying between them. The CDR3 is 14 residues long. This CDR3 is CASSSTGFNSPLHF. CDR3 coding DNA: TGTGCCAGCAGTTCGACAGGATTCAATTCACCCCTCCACTTT.

Sample share makes this clonotype medium-sized. The chain is built from TRBV18 and TRBJ1-5, with 8 nucleotides matching TRBD1. The CDR3 runs to 16 residues. Trimming removed 0 bases from V and 4 bases from J; junction bases left unmatched: 5. The germline gives CDR1 KGHSH, CDR2 LQKENI. The DNA of the CDR3 is TGTGCCAGCTCACCACCGGGACAGGTGCCTAATCAGCCCCAGCATTTT. Encoded protein: CASSPPGQVPNQPQHF.

This chain links TRBV25-1 with TRBJ2-2, with D possibly being TRBD1 (6 bases). Per germline, CDR1 MGHDK and CDR2 SYGVNS. The V and J ends lost 5 bases and 1 base respectively, with 14 bases between them. This CDR3 comprises 16 residues. The CDR3 loop reads CASSRAGELNTGELFF. In DNA, the CDR3 is TGTGCCAGCAGTAGGGCAGGGGAACTGAACACCGGGGAGCTGTTTTTT.

This clonotype was seen only a few times. The chain uses TRBV6-6 and TRBJ1-1, with D perhaps matching TRBD1 (6 bases). The CDR3 covers 15 residues. In germline, CDR1 is MNHNY, CDR2 SVGAGI (reference sequence). V dropped 1 base and J dropped 2 bases, with 11 bases sitting between them. In DNA form, the CDR3 reads TGTGCCAGCAGTTACTTGGCCAGGGGAAACACTGAAGCTTTCTTT. Protein sequence: CASSYLARGNTEAFF.